Listed here are 26 T cell receptor beta chains from one sample, sequenced in a study of T cells in Graves' hyperthyroidism and ophthalmopathy. Researchers amplified the TCR beta CDR3 regions from RNA transcripts. The HTBI primer set was used in a first-round RT-PCR of the TCR CDR3. TCRdb re-derived calls from the multiplex PCR reads in MiXCR, one entry per CDR3 protein. The sample records about 560,000 distinct CDR3 sequences, 16% being singletons. The sample consisted of blood. The source of these receptors is a woman under 30 with Graves' hyperthyroidism.

Note on this clonotype: A much larger clone differs by one base, so this may be a read error. The J gene is TRBJ2-7, the V gene TRBV7-2, with 9 bases fitting TRBD1. Germline CDR1 reads SGHTA; CDR2 reads FQGNSA. The CDR3 sequence is 15 residues long. Here the CDR3 DNA reads TGTGCCAGCAGCTTAGGGGGGACAGGGCACTACGAGCCGTACTTC. Translation: CASSLGGTGHYEPYF.

The sample holds a few counts of this clonotype. The V and J genes are TRBV5-1 and TRBJ2-7, with D maybe TRBD1 (5 bases). This CDR3 contains 14 residues. CDR1 and CDR2 (germline): SGHRS, YFSETQ. The germline V and J ends were trimmed by 0 bases and 5 bases, with 12 bases remaining between them. For the CDR3, the DNA is TGCGCCAGCAGCTTGGGGCAGGGTCCAGACGAGCAGTACTTC. Its translation: CASSLGQGPDEQYF. Full variable domain (remainder filled in from reference TRBV5-1 and TRBJ2-7): KAGVTQTPRYLIKTRGQQVTLSCSPISGHRSVSWYQQTPGQGLQFLFEYFSETQRNKGNFPGRFSGRQFSNSRSEMNVSTLELGDSALYLCASSLGQGPDEQYFGPGTRLTVT.

The J gene is TRBJ2-2, the V gene TRBV7-9; no definite D call. Per germline, CDR1 SEHNR and CDR2 FQNEAQ (reference sequence). V lost 3 bases to trimming and J lost 1 base, with 9 bases between them. This CDR3 contains 15 residues. This CDR3 reads CASSFRHQNTGELFF. The DNA for the CDR3 is TGTGCCAGCAGCTTTCGACACCAGAACACCGGGGAGCTGTTTTTT.

CDR3 protein: CASSLGQGFYDNQPQHF. DNA for the CDR3: TGTGCCAGCAGCTTGGGACAGGGCTTTTATGATAATCAGCCCCAGCATTTT. The chain has TRBV27 and TRBJ1-5; 9 nucleotides agree with TRBD1. Germline trimming cut 6 bases from V and 4 bases from J; bases unmatched to any gene: 13. From germline, CDR1 is MNHEY and CDR2 SMNVEV (reference sequence). This CDR3 comprises 17 residues.

Many counts were recorded for this clonotype. The chain recombines TRBV12-3 or TRBV12-4 with TRBJ2-1; D might be TRBD2 (5 bases). This CDR3 is 15 amino acids long. V shed 1 base and J shed 7 bases, with 14 bases lying between them. The CDR3: CASSLGDPGLNEQFF. Written as DNA, the CDR3 is TGTGCCAGCAGTTTAGGCGATCCGGGGTTGAATGAGCAGTTCTTC.

The table lists this clonotype with many counts. The gene calls are TRBV11-3 and TRBJ2-7; the D gene is possibly TRBD1 (6 bases). V was trimmed by 3 bases and J by 4 bases, leaving 10 bases between them. CDR1 and CDR2 (germline): SGHNT, YENEEA. This CDR3 has 13 amino acids. In DNA, the CDR3 is TGTGCCAGCAGCTTCGGCAGGGGATACGAGCAGTACTTC. Its protein product is CASSFGRGYEQYF.

This clonotype was picked up a small number of times. This chain uses TRBV28 with TRBJ1-5, with 9 positions matching TRBD1. The J segment lost 3 bases and the V segment lost 6 bases, leaving 6 bases of the junction unmatched. Germline V lookup: CDR1 MDHEN, CDR2 SYDVKM. The CDR3 extends over 15 amino acids. CDR3 protein: CASRKGTGPNQPQHF. The CDR3 DNA is TGTGCCAGCAGGAAAGGGACAGGGCCCAATCAGCCCCAGCATTTT.

Regarding this clonotype: Mismatch with germline at one junction end may stem from a read error. This chain links TRBV11-3 with TRBJ1-6, with D possibly being TRBD1 (5 bases). Germline-derived CDR1 and CDR2 are SGHNT and YENEEA. CDR3 length: 16 residues. CDR3 bases: TGCGCCAGCAGCTTGAGACGGCAGGGCACTAATTCACCCCTCCACTTT. This codes for CASSLRRQGTNSPLHF.

This sequence joins TRBV6-8 and TRBJ2-3; 11 bases are shared with TRBD2. The ends lost 8 bases at V and 7 bases at J; junction bases unmatched: 11. CDR3 length: 15 amino acids. The germline gives CDR1 MNHGY, CDR2 SAAAGT. Here the CDR3 DNA reads TGTGCCAGCCGGCTGAGGGGACTAGCGGTCAATACGCAGTATTTT. This sequence encodes CASRLRGLAVNTQYF.

This clonotype came up many times. This sequence joins TRBV18 and TRBJ1-2, with no clear D. CDR1 and CDR2 from the germline V gene are KGHSH and LQKENI. The V and J ends lost 4 bases and 3 bases respectively, with 12 bases between them. This CDR3 is built from 14 residues. The CDR3 DNA is TGTGCCAGCTCACAAGGACGCTCCGACTATGGCTACACCTTC. Amino acids: CASSQGRSDYGYTF.

This clonotype was recorded many times. The chain is built from TRBV18 and TRBJ2-3; D is unresolved. In germline, CDR1 is KGHSH, CDR2 LQKENI. Deletions cut 3 bases from V and 1 base from J, with 14 bases between. The CDR3 is 16 residues long. For the CDR3, the DNA is TGTGCCAGCTCACCCTTCCCTATGGCTGGCACAGATACGCAGTATTTT. It yields the protein CASSPFPMAGTDTQYF.

The V gene is TRBV20-1, the J gene TRBJ2-3; D remains unclear. Trimming left V 7 bases short and J 6 bases short, with 8 bases between. Germline V lookup: CDR1 DFQATT, CDR2 SNEGSKA (reference sequence). The CDR3 runs 10 residues. The chain's CDR3 is CSGGLDTQYF. CDR3 sequence (DNA): TGCAGTGGGGGATTGGATACGCAGTATTTT.

This clonotype was seen ten or more times. The CDR3 sequence: CASRGQGSYEQYF. The CDR3 nucleotides read TGTGCCAGCAGGGGACAGGGTAGCTACGAGCAGTACTTC. This chain uses TRBV2 with TRBJ2-7; TRBD1 matches 9 bases. This CDR3 comprises 13 residues. Trimming cost V 6 bases and J 3 bases; bases outside gene matches: 3. Germline-derived CDR1 and CDR2 are SNHLY and FYNNEI.

The gene calls are TRBV5-6 and TRBJ1-2; D not certain. Germline CDR1 is SGHDT and CDR2 is YYEEEE. CDR3 length: 11 residues. V was trimmed by 6 bases and J by 5 bases, leaving 8 bases between them. The CDR3 reads CASKREYGYTF. CDR3 DNA sequence: TGTGCCAGCAAACGAGAATATGGCTACACCTTC.

The chain couples TRBV24-1 to TRBJ2-3; 7 bases map to TRBD1. Trimming took 7 bases from V and 0 from J; bases not matched to a gene: 6. This CDR3 region has 15 residues. Germline-derived CDR1 and CDR2 are KGHDR and SFDVKD. The chain's CDR3 is CATRRTGASTDTQYF. CDR3 coding DNA: TGTGCCACCAGGCGGACAGGAGCTAGCACAGATACGCAGTATTTT.

This clonotype has a count of ten or more. The gene calls are TRBV12-3 or TRBV12-4 and TRBJ1-1; D uncertain. V lost 5 bases, J lost 0 bases, and 13 bases lay in between. The CDR3 sequence is 15 residues long. The chain's CDR3 is CASSPHATLNTEAFF. The CDR3 bases are TGTGCCAGCAGTCCACATGCGACATTGAACACTGAAGCTTTCTTT.

With respect to this clonotype: At one of its ends the junction is not consistent with the germline gene, which may arise from a read error. V gene TRBV20-1 combines with J gene TRBJ2-1; D might be TRBD2 (6 bases). Germline V CDR1 and CDR2: DFQATT, SNEGSKA (reference sequence). This CDR3 comprises 16 residues. The CDR3 DNA follows: TGCAGTGCTACGAGAGAACCGGGACTCTCCTACAATGACCAGTTCTTC. Protein product: CSATREPGLSYNDQFF.

V gene TRBV5-4 combines with J gene TRBJ2-3; no firm D call. The germline gives CDR1 SGHNT, CDR2 YYREEE (reference sequence). The CDR3 runs to 14 residues. V lost 3 bases to trimming and J lost 2 bases, with 10 bases between them. CDR3 nucleotide sequence: TGTGCCAGCAGCTACCGGGCCCTCACAGATACGCAGTATTTT. Its translation: CASSYRALTDTQYF.

This clonotype was observed at least ten times. This chain links TRBV27 with TRBJ2-7; D uncertain. This CDR3 contains 13 residues. Germline lookup yields CDR1 MNHEY and CDR2 SMNVEV (reference sequence). Trimming left V 5 bases short and J 6 bases short, with 14 bases between. DNA of the CDR3: TGTGCCAGCAGTGGGTCTAGGGCCGGCGAGCAGTACTTC. This translates into CASSGSRAGEQYF.

The V gene is TRBV20-1, the J gene TRBJ2-5; the match to TRBD1 covers 11 bases. V trimming: 5 bases; J trimming: 5 bases; junction bases outside the gene matches: 13. Germline V CDR1 and CDR2: DFQATT, SNEGSKA (reference sequence). This CDR3 region has 16 residues. CDR3 sequence: CSAGRRTGGASETQYF. CDR3 DNA: TGCAGTGCTGGTAGGCGGACAGGGGGCGCGTCCGAGACCCAGTACTTC.

This clonotype was seen more than once but under ten times. This sequence joins TRBV6-5 and TRBJ2-3; possible D gene TRBD2, 5 bases. Germline values: CDR1 MNHEY, CDR2 SVGAGI. Trimming shortened V by 2 bases and J by 9 bases, and 21 bases separated the two germline ends. This CDR3 spans 16 amino acids. CDR3 DNA: TGTGCCAGCAGTTACGTGGCAGAGCCTTTACTAGTGACGCAGTATTTT. Translating gives CASSYVAEPLLVTQYF.

This clonotype was seen more than once but under ten times. The chain combines TRBV5-1 with TRBJ2-7, with D possibly TRBD1 on 6 matching bases. The CDR3 length is 14 residues. V lost 4 bases and J 0 bases, leaving 11 bases between the germline ends. Looked up from germline, CDR1 is SGHRS and CDR2 is YFSETQ. For the CDR3, the DNA is TGCGCCAGCAGCGACCAGGGGAACTCCTACGAGCAGTACTTC. Encoded protein: CASSDQGNSYEQYF.

This clonotype was observed at least ten times. A junction boundary mismatches the germline segment, possibly from a read error. The rearrangement joins TRBV5-1 to TRBJ2-5, with D uncertain. The CDR3 is made up of 13 amino acids. CDR1 is SGHRS and CDR2 is YFSETQ in the germline V gene. The CDR3 loop is CASSLGRQETQYF. CDR3 coding DNA: TGTGCCAGCAGTTTGGGCAGGCAAGAGACCCAGTACTTC.

The V gene is TRBV5-1, the J gene TRBJ2-5; the D call may be TRBD1 or TRBD2 (5 bases each). V shed 5 bases and J shed 4 bases, with 15 bases lying between them. The germline V gene has CDR1 SGHRS and CDR2 YFSETQ. The CDR3 totals 14 residues. This CDR3 reads CASSHRDLAETQYF. The CDR3 DNA reads TGCGCCAGCAGTCACCGGGACCTAGCAGAGACCCAGTACTTC.

This chain links TRBV7-2 with TRBJ2-3; D remains ambiguous. Germline V gene lookup returns CDR1 SGHTA and CDR2 FQGNSA. Trimming removed 2 bases from V and 8 bases from J, with 5 bases in between. CDR3 size: 11 residues. This CDR3 reads CASSLSATQYF. CDR3 bases: TGTGCCAGCAGCTTATCCGCTACGCAGTATTTT.

This clonotype appeared many times. The chain couples TRBV12-3 or TRBV12-4 to TRBJ1-5; no clear D. This CDR3 spans 12 amino acids. Trimming shortened V by 10 bases and J by 2 bases, and 9 bases separated the two germline ends. The CDR3 loop is CAIRRGNQPQHF. CDR3 sequence (DNA): TGTGCCATACGCCGGGGCAATCAGCCCCAGCATTTT.